This T cell receptor (beta chain) was documented in a study of blood T cell repertoires in COVID-19. Here immunoSEQ multiplex PCR was the method, and the copy in TCRdb shows in-frame clones only, minus some. The sample contains roughly 330,000 clones, 89% of which appear only once. The clonotype originates from a man in his late teens or twenties who had recovered from COVID-19. Sequences were obtained from peripheral blood.

The CDR3 loop is CASSQDARSYEQYF. CDR3 bases: TGCGCCAGCAGCCAAGACGCCAGGTCCTACGAGCAGTACTTC. The chain combines TRBV4-3 with TRBJ2-7; unclear D gene. Germline assignment: CDR1 LGHNA and CDR2 YSLEER. This CDR3 is built from 14 residues. V was pared by 0 bases and J by 1 base, with 7 bases between.